Below, 25 T cell receptor beta chains from the same sample are listed, as sequenced in a study of tumor-infiltrating lymphocytes in primary liver carcinoma. Co-extracting RNA and DNA was done with roughly 17-31 mg of unsorted bulk tissue as input. TCR beta cDNA came from roughly 450 ng total RNA, primed with a constant-region primer. For TCR beta, libraries were produced by three nested multiplex PCR rounds using slightly modified ARM-PCR. Both of the initial two PCR rounds ran for about 11 cycles and employed TRBV1-TRBV30 forward primers alongside a C-beta reverse primer. TCRdb redid the calling of the multiplex PCR reads with MiXCR, one entry per CDR3 protein. Of about 92,000 distinct CDR3 sequences in the sample, just under 70% were seen once. Source material: tumor-adjacent normal liver tissue. The receptors shown here come from a middle-aged man with primary liver carcinoma and hepatitis B virus infection.

Note on this clonotype: This CDR3 fails to terminate in the conserved phenylalanine or tryptophan, so it likely reflects a read error. The chain recombines TRBV11-2 with TRBJ2-2; unclear D gene. This CDR3 region has 14 residues. V was trimmed by 5 bases and J by 7 bases, leaving 14 bases between them. CDR1 is SGHAT, CDR2 FQNNGV, per germline. The CDR3: CASSPWTGCGELFS. Here the CDR3 DNA reads TGTGCCAGCAGCCCCTGGACGGGCTGCGGGGAGCTGTTTTCT.

As for this clonotype: A junction end diverges from the germline sequence, so it may reflect a read error. The rearrangement links TRBV12-3 or TRBV12-4 to TRBJ1-1; D possibly corresponds to TRBD1 (5 bases). CDR3 length: 14 amino acids. The CDR3 DNA sequence: TGTGCCAGCAGTTTCCCAGGGCCGAGGACTGAAGCTTTCTTC. Its translation is CASSFPGPRTEAFF.

Remarks on this clonotype: The junction shows a germline mismatch at one end, possibly a read error. The V call is TRBV11-2, the J call TRBJ2-3; no definite D call. This CDR3 is 12 amino acids long. In germline, CDR1 is SGHAT, CDR2 FQNNGV. CDR3 sequence (DNA): TGTGCTAGCAGCACTTGGGCAGATACGCAGTATTTT. Its translation is CASSTWADTQYF. The whole variable domain, filled in from reference TRBV11-2 and TRBJ2-3, reads EAGVAQSPRYKIIEKRQSVAFWCNPISGHATLYWYQQILGQGPKLLIQFQNNGVVDDSQLPKDRFSAERLKGVDSTLKIQPAKLEDSAVYLCASSTWADTQYFGPGTRLTVL.

Turning to this clonotype: The conserved phenylalanine or tryptophan normally closing the CDR3 is absent here, so this likely arose from a read error. This rearrangement joins TRBV10-3 to TRBJ2-2, with D tentatively TRBD2 (6 bases). The CDR3 runs to 17 residues. The ends were cut back, 2 bases at V and 2 bases at J, with 15 bases in the middle. CDR1 is ENHRY and CDR2 is SYGVKD in the germline V gene. The CDR3 sequence is CAISEGSGTVNTGELFY. CDR3 sequence (DNA): TGTGCCATCAGTGAGGGATCGGGGACTGTTAACACCGGGGAGCTGTTTTAT.

A remark on this clonotype: Because the CDR3 is missing its conserved closing phenylalanine or tryptophan, this is likely a read error. This sequence joins TRBV7-9 and TRBJ2-7, with unresolved D. The length of the CDR3 is 12 residues. V dropped 2 bases and J dropped 1 base, with 3 bases sitting between them. Germline V lookup: CDR1 SEHNR, CDR2 FQNEAQ (reference sequence). CDR3 sequence (DNA): TGTGCCAGCAGCTTACAGTCCTACGAGCAGTACTAC. It yields the protein CASSLQSYEQYY.

Regarding this clonotype: Possible read error: a much larger clone is one base away. The genes are TRBV6-6 and TRBJ1-2, with D hard to call. Germline-derived CDR1 and CDR2 are MNHNY and SVGAGI (reference sequence). This CDR3 region has 17 residues. V lost 0 bases to trimming and J lost 3 bases, with 17 bases between them. Here the CDR3 reads CASSYSLRVNRDYGYTF. The CDR3 DNA reads TGTGCCAGCAGTTACTCCCTGAGGGTAAATAGGGACTATGGCTACACCTTC.

A word on this clonotype: Mismatch with germline at one junction end may stem from a read error. The CDR3 DNA reads as TGTGACAGCCGCTTAGAGGTTGGGGACGAAAAACTATTTTTT. Its translation: CDSRLEVGDEKLFF. The J gene is TRBJ1-4, the V gene TRBV11-2; a possible D gene is TRBD1 (5 bases). Germline assignment: CDR1 SGHAT and CDR2 FQNNGV. This CDR3 comprises 14 residues.

The chain recombines TRBV11-2 with TRBJ2-6; D assignment may be TRBD1 or TRBD2 (6 bases each). The CDR3 extends over 15 amino acids. Per germline, CDR1 SGHAT and CDR2 FQNNGV. V was clipped by 0 bases and J by 11 bases, with 14 bases between them. The CDR3 loop is CASSLEQSGGDVLTF. CDR3 nucleotide sequence: TGTGCCAGCAGCTTAGAACAGTCCGGGGGCGACGTCCTGACTTTC.

Concerning this clonotype: At one end, the junction sequence differs from germline, possibly due to a read error. V usage is TRBV11-2 and J usage is TRBJ2-7; 7 bases match TRBD1. Germline V gives CDR1 SGHAT, CDR2 FQNNGV. The CDR3 totals 14 residues. CDR3: CASRGDSGTHEQYF. CDR3 nucleotide sequence: TGCGCCAGCCGTGGGGACAGTGGGACCCACGAGCAGTACTTC.

In the case of this clonotype: Because it lacks the conserved phenylalanine or tryptophan at the end, this CDR3 is likely a read error. V gene TRBV5-6 combines with J gene TRBJ2-1, with a tentative D call TRBD2 (5 bases). CDR3 size: 16 residues. Per the germline V gene, CDR1 is SGHDT and CDR2 is YYEEEE. V lost 0 bases and J 1 base, leaving 11 bases between the germline ends. The CDR3 here is CASSLEGGSSYNEQFL. CDR3 coding DNA: TGTGCCAGCAGCTTGGAAGGTGGGAGTTCCTACAATGAGCAGTTCCTC.

On this clonotype: A read error may produce the germline difference seen at one junction end. This chain connects TRBV6-6 to TRBJ2-5, with TRBD2 identical over 8 bases. The germline CDR1 and CDR2 sequences are MNHNY and SVGAGI (reference sequence). The CDR3 consists of 18 residues. CDR3 sequence reads: CAGSYGRWRLAGQETQYF. The DNA for the CDR3 is TGTGCCGGCAGTTACGGGCGATGGAGATTAGCGGGACAAGAGACCCAGTACTTC.

To note about this clonotype: A read error may produce the germline difference seen at one junction end. V and J are TRBV11-1 and TRBJ2-1; perhaps TRBD2 as D (5 bases). CDR1 and CDR2 (germline): SGHAT, FQDESV (reference sequence). This CDR3 is built from 17 residues. This CDR3 reads CAISLGLAGEVDNEQFF. CDR3 sequence (DNA): TGTGCCATCAGCCTGGGTCTAGCTGGAGAAGTTGACAATGAGCAGTTCTTC.

The V call is TRBV12-3 or TRBV12-4, the J call TRBJ2-1; TRBD2 might be the D (6 bases). There are 14 residues in the CDR3. Trimming removed 7 bases from V and 13 bases from J, with 23 bases in between. CDR3 region: CASTITGTSDVQFF. CDR3 DNA: TGTGCCAGCACTATTACCGGGACTTCCGATGTACAGTTCTTC.

On this clonotype itself: This CDR3 is missing its conserved last phenylalanine or tryptophan, likely due to a read error. The chain carries TRBV11-2 and TRBJ2-1; maybe TRBD1 (5 bases). Germline V gene lookup returns CDR1 SGHAT and CDR2 FQNNGV. Trimming took 1 base from V and 4 from J, leaving 11 bases between them. The CDR3 is 15 amino acids. This chain's CDR3 is CASSLGQGSYNEQFL. In DNA, the CDR3 is TGTGCCAGCAGCTTAGGCCAGGGATCTTACAATGAGCAGTTCTTA.

This clonotype was seen more than once but under ten times. The junction departs from germline at one end; a sequencing error may be responsible. The V gene is TRBV11-2, the J gene TRBJ2-7, with D possibly matching TRBD2 (6 bases). Germline assignment: CDR1 SGHAT and CDR2 FQNNGV. This CDR3 is 12 amino acids long. In DNA form, the CDR3 reads TGTGCCAACAGCCCCGGGGGAGGAGAGCAGTACTTC. Translated, it gives CANSPGGGEQYF.

Points on this clonotype: A clone one base away is much larger, so this may be a read error. The chain employs TRBV28 and TRBJ2-3; D unclear. The germline V gene encodes CDR1 MDHEN and CDR2 SYDVKM. This CDR3 contains 12 residues. V lost 3 bases, J lost 6 bases, and 7 bases lay in between. This CDR3 is CASSLPFDTQYF. The CDR3 DNA follows: TGTGCCAGCAGTTTGCCGTTTGATACGCAGTATTTT.

Comment on this clonotype: No conserved phenylalanine or tryptophan is present at the end of the CDR3, so a read error is the likely explanation. The CDR3 DNA sequence: TGTGCCAACAGTGTGAACGGGAGAGAGACCCAGTACCTC. Amino acids: CANSVNGRETQYL. The chain links TRBV6-1 to TRBJ2-5; D is perhaps TRBD2 (6 bases). There are 13 residues in the CDR3. Germline V gives CDR1 MNHNS, CDR2 SASEGT.

For this clonotype: This sequence may be a read error, since a much larger clone differs from it by one base. This CDR3 reads CAISESTRVGYTF. The DNA of the CDR3 is TGTGCCATCAGTGAGTCAACAAGGGTTGGCTACACCTTC. The chain has TRBV10-3 and TRBJ1-2; D unclear. CDR3 length equals 13 residues. V dropped 0 bases and J dropped 7 bases, with 9 bases sitting between them. CDR1 is ENHRY, CDR2 SYGVKD, per germline.

Here the CDR3 reads CASSVREAGELFF. The CDR3 DNA sequence: TGCGCCAGCAGTGTCAGGGAGGCCGGGGAGCTGTTTTTT. The J gene is TRBJ2-2, the V gene TRBV5-1, with D maybe TRBD2 (6 bases). CDR1 is SGHRS and CDR2 is YFSETQ in the germline V gene. This CDR3 has 13 residues. V lost 5 bases and J 6 bases, leaving 11 bases between the germline ends.

A note on this clonotype: This could be a read error, since a much larger clone is one nucleotide away. The chain joins TRBV7-9 to TRBJ2-6; D unresolved. Germline values: CDR1 SEHNR, CDR2 FQNEAQ (reference sequence). The CDR3 covers 16 residues. Trimming took off 5 bases at V and 1 base at J, with 12 bases between the two ends. The CDR3 coding sequence is TGTGCCAGCAGCCCAATCACAGCGTCTGGGGCCAACGTCCTGACTTTC. This encodes CASSPITASGANVLTF.

This clonotype was recorded many times. V gene TRBV29-1 combines with J gene TRBJ1-1; D call uncertain. This CDR3 has 14 amino acids. Germline CDR1 and CDR2: SQVTM and ANQGSEA. V was cut by 4 bases and J by 3 bases, with 15 bases left in between. CDR3 in amino acids: CSVVDPPDYTEAFF. The CDR3 nucleotides read TGCAGCGTTGTTGACCCGCCTGACTACACTGAAGCTTTCTTT.

This clonotype occurred a few times. An end of the junction differs from the germline gene, which may be a read error. The chain carries TRBV30 and TRBJ2-1; either TRBD1 or TRBD2 may fit D (7 bases each). This CDR3 has 15 amino acids. The germline V gene has CDR1 GTSNPN and CDR2 SVGIG (reference sequence). The CDR3 nucleotides are TGTGCCTTCGGCAGGGGGGGGCAAGACTACAATGAGCGGTTCTTC. Amino acid sequence: CAFGRGGQDYNERFF.

To note about this clonotype: One end of the junction is discordant with germline, which a read error may explain. This chain links TRBV7-9 with TRBJ1-6, with D unclear. CDR3 length: 14 residues. The germline V gene has CDR1 SEHNR and CDR2 FQNEAQ (reference sequence). The CDR3 DNA is TGTGCCAGCAGCTTTAACCCGGGAAATTCACCCTTCCACTTT. Translating gives CASSFNPGNSPFHF.

With regard to this clonotype: One junction end does not reproduce the germline sequence, and a read error may be involved. This chain connects TRBV11-2 to TRBJ2-1, with D unresolved. The CDR3 has 13 amino acids. Per germline, CDR1 SGHAT and CDR2 FQNNGV. The CDR3 here is CVSSLDVGAEQCF. For the CDR3, the DNA is TGTGTCAGCAGCTTAGATGTCGGAGCTGAGCAGTGCTTC.

On this clonotype: An end of the junction differs from the germline gene, which may be a read error. The gene calls are TRBV11-2 and TRBJ1-4; a possible D gene is TRBD1 (5 bases). Per the germline V gene, CDR1 is SGHAT and CDR2 is FQNNGV. The CDR3 spans 14 residues. CDR3 nucleotides: TGTGCCAGCAGCTTAGAGGCTGGGGACGAGAAACTGTATTTT. Protein: CASSLEAGDEKLYF.